These 22 T cell receptor beta chains came from one sample sequenced in a study of T cell changes during pregnancy in multiple sclerosis. Clones were read by immunoSEQ multiplex PCR, and TCRdb kept only the in-frame ones, dropping some. The sample has tens of thousands of clones, around 89% seen once; the top ten hold 5.9%. The specimen comprised CD8+ T cells from peripheral blood mononuclear cells, sampled after pregnancy. The receptors derive from a female donor in good health, enrolled as a control in a pregnancy study.

J is TRBJ1-1 and V is TRBV10-3; no firm D call. The CDR3 is 14 residues long. Germline-derived CDR1 and CDR2 are ENHRY and SYGVKD. The V end lost 9 bases, the J end lost 0 bases, and 14 bases lay between the germline ends. The CDR3 region is CAIRPTGLNTEAFF. For the CDR3, the DNA is TGTGCCATTCGTCCCACGGGTCTGAACACTGAAGCTTTCTTT.

V gene TRBV25-1 combines with J gene TRBJ1-3, with a tentative D call TRBD1 (5 bases). V lost 1 base and J 4 bases, leaving 8 bases between the germline ends. The CDR3 is made up of 14 amino acids. The germline V gene has CDR1 MGHDK and CDR2 SYGVNS. The CDR3 here is CASSEWAGGNTIYF. The CDR3 coding sequence is TGTGCCAGCAGTGAATGGGCAGGGGGAAACACCATATATTTT. Full variable domain (remainder filled in from reference TRBV25-1 and TRBJ1-3): EADIYQTPRYLVIGTGKKITLECSQTMGHDKMYWYQQDPGMELHLIHYSYGVNSTEKGDLSSESTVSRIRTEHFPLTLESARPSHTSQYLCASSEWAGGNTIYFGEGSWLTVV.

V usage is TRBV27 and J usage is TRBJ1-5, with D possibly being TRBD1 (5 bases). V was shortened by 6 bases and J by 4 bases, with 7 bases between the two germline ends. Germline-derived CDR1 and CDR2 are MNHEY and SMNVEV (reference sequence). The CDR3 is 12 amino acids. This CDR3 is CASSGGNQPQHF. CDR3 bases: TGTGCCAGCAGCGGGGGGAATCAGCCCCAGCATTTT.

The chain combines TRBV4-3 with TRBJ2-7, with 7 bases matching TRBD1. The CDR3 has 17 residues. J lost 0 bases, V lost 0 bases, and 8 bases had no gene match. Germline CDR1 is LGHNA and CDR2 is YSLEER. The CDR3 spells CASSQDFRDSFSYEQYF. CDR3 nucleotide sequence: TGCGCCAGCAGCCAAGATTTCCGGGACAGCTTCTCCTACGAGCAGTACTTC.

This rearrangement joins TRBV4-1 to TRBJ1-3, with D unresolved. Germline CDR1 is MGHRA and CDR2 is YSYEKL. V was trimmed by 0 bases and J by 0 bases, leaving 6 bases between them. The CDR3 has 15 residues. This CDR3 reads CASSQDSYSGNTIYF. For the CDR3, the DNA is TGCGCCAGCAGCCAAGACAGTTACTCTGGAAACACCATATATTTT.

V gene TRBV5-1 combines with J gene TRBJ2-5, with 9 bases that match TRBD2. Germline CDR1 is SGHRS and CDR2 is YFSETQ. The trim removed 5 bases at V and 10 bases at J, leaving 9 bases unmatched. This CDR3 has 13 amino acids. As DNA, the CDR3 is TGCGCCAGCAGGACTAGCGGCCGACCGGACCAGTACTTC. Protein: CASRTSGRPDQYF.

This rearrangement joins TRBV6-5 to TRBJ2-2, with D possibly TRBD2 on 6 matching bases. CDR3 length equals 15 residues. Germline lookup yields CDR1 MNHEY and CDR2 SVGAGI. Trimming took off 6 bases at V and 5 bases at J, with 16 bases between the two ends. This CDR3 reads CASRRGGVETGELFF. CDR3 coding DNA: TGTGCCAGCAGACGAGGAGGGGTTGAAACCGGGGAGCTGTTTTTT.

The chain couples TRBV7-8 to TRBJ1-4; D ambiguous. There are 14 residues in the CDR3. The germline V gene has CDR1 SGHVS and CDR2 FQNEAQ. Trimming removed 8 bases from V and 0 bases from J, with 10 bases in between. Here the CDR3 DNA reads TGTGCCAGCGGCTCTCGGGCAACTAATGAAAAACTGTTTTTT. Its translation: CASGSRATNEKLFF. Combining the CDR3 with reference TRBV7-8 and TRBJ1-4 gives the whole variable domain GAGVSQSPRYKVAKRGQDVALRCDPISGHVSLFWYQQALGQGPEFLTYFQNEAQLDKSGLPSDRFFAERPEGSVSTLKIQRTQQEDSAVYLCASGSRATNEKLFFGSGTQLSVL.

This chain joins TRBV29-1 and TRBJ1-1, with D hard to call. The V end was cut by 3 bases, the J end by 10 bases, with 21 bases between. This CDR3 region has 14 residues. The germline V gene encodes CDR1 SQVTM and CDR2 ANQGSEA. CDR3: CSVDPRRGDLGAFF. The CDR3 DNA reads as TGCAGCGTTGACCCCAGGCGGGGAGACCTTGGAGCTTTCTTT. Full variable domain (rest looked up from reference TRBV29-1 and TRBJ1-1): SAVISQKPSRDICQRGTSLTIQCQVDSQVTMMFWYRQQPGQSLTLIATANQGSEATYESGFVIDKFPISRPNLTFSTLTVSNMSPEDSSIYLCSVDPRRGDLGAFFGQGTRLTVV.

In its sample, this clone is medium-sized. The chain joins TRBV6-1 to TRBJ1-6; TRBD1 aligns across 7 bases. Germline CDR1 and CDR2: MNHNS and SASEGT. J gave up 9 bases and V 7 bases, and 6 bases lay outside the gene matches. The CDR3 consists of 13 residues. CDR3 in DNA: TGTGCCAGCAAGGGGGCAGGGAGTTCACCCCTCCACTTT. This codes for CASKGAGSSPLHF.

Concerning this clone: A junction boundary mismatches the germline segment, possibly from a read error. The chain links TRBV4-2 to TRBJ1-6, with D possibly being TRBD1 (6 bases). There are 16 residues in the CDR3. Germline V CDR1 and CDR2: LGHNA, YNFKEQ. CDR3 nucleotide sequence: TGTGCCAGCAGTCAAGCCGGACAGCAGTCTCATTCACCCCTCCACTTT. This sequence encodes CASSQAGQQSHSPLHF.

The chain recombines TRBV23-1 with TRBJ2-7; D might be TRBD2 (6 bases). TRBV23-1 is known as an ORF, though its function is uncertain. V was cut by 0 bases and J by 4 bases, with 19 bases left in between. The CDR3 consists of 17 residues. CDR3 amino acids: CASSQSFGGPWVYEQYF. The CDR3 bases are TGCGCCAGCAGTCAATCGTTCGGGGGACCCTGGGTTTACGAGCAGTACTTC.

This rearrangement joins TRBV19 to TRBJ1-1; D perhaps matches TRBD1 (6 bases). The CDR3 runs 13 residues. Germline V gene lookup returns CDR1 LNHDA and CDR2 SQIVND (reference sequence). V dropped 5 bases and J dropped 5 bases, with 12 bases sitting between them. The CDR3 sequence: CASSVSQGTEAFF. CDR3 coding DNA: TGTGCCAGTAGTGTCTCACAGGGAACTGAAGCTTTCTTT.

This clone was picked up one time. The chain employs TRBV4-3 and TRBJ2-3; 14 nucleotides line up with TRBD2. J gave up 14 bases and V 1 base, and 5 bases lay outside the gene matches. From germline, CDR1 is LGHNA and CDR2 YSLEER. The CDR3 length is 14 residues. CDR3 bases: TGCGCCAGCAGCCAAGGGACTAGCGGGGGGCCTCCGTATTTT. Residues: CASSQGTSGGPPYF.

This rearrangement joins TRBV7-9 to TRBJ2-1; a possible D gene is TRBD1 (5 bases). The germline CDR1 and CDR2 sequences are SEHNR and FQNEAQ (reference sequence). The length of the CDR3 is 12 residues. V shed 5 bases and J shed 4 bases, with 6 bases lying between them. The CDR3 DNA reads as TGTGCCAGCAGCCGACAGTACAATGAGCAGTTCTTC. Translating it yields CASSRQYNEQFF. The complete variable domain, with remaining parts taken from reference TRBV7-9 and TRBJ2-1, reads DTGVSQNPRHKITKRGQNVTFRCDPISEHNRLYWYRQTLGQGPEFLTYFQNEAQLEKSRLLSDRFSAERPKGSFSTLEIQRTEQGDSAMYLCASSRQYNEQFFGPGTRLTVL.

The V and J genes are TRBV28 and TRBJ2-7, with 7 bases lining up with TRBD1. Germline CDR1 MDHEN, CDR2 SYDVKM. The V gene end was trimmed by 4 bases and the J gene end by 5 bases; junction bases not matched to a gene: 8. The CDR3 contains 14 residues. CDR3 residues: CASSSVSGGNEQYF. The CDR3 DNA sequence: TGTGCCAGCAGTTCGGTTTCAGGGGGAAACGAGCAGTACTTC.

The chain uses TRBV5-6 and TRBJ1-2; 7 bases map to TRBD1. Germline CDR1 and CDR2: SGHDT and YYEEEE. The CDR3 is 15 amino acids. Trimming removed 4 bases from V and 3 bases from J; junction bases left unmatched: 9. The CDR3 region has the DNA TGTGCCAGCAGCCTGAGGGACAGTTCCTACTATGGCTACACCTTC. Amino acid sequence: CASSLRDSSYYGYTF.

The chain couples TRBV7-2 to TRBJ2-3; the D gene is possibly TRBD2 (7 bases). The CDR3 runs to 13 residues. V was trimmed by 5 bases and J by 8 bases, leaving 14 bases between them. The germline V gene encodes CDR1 SGHTA and CDR2 FQGNSA. CDR3 DNA sequence: TGTGCCAGCAGCCCACCGGCGGGGGCTACGCAGTATTTT. Amino acid sequence: CASSPPAGATQYF.

Remarks on this clone: A read error may account for a junction end that differs from germline. The chain recombines TRBV7-2 with TRBJ2-1, with D tentatively TRBD2 (6 bases). Germline values: CDR1 SGHTA, CDR2 FQGNSA. CDR3 length equals 12 residues. CDR3 DNA sequence: TGCTCTGCGGCTAGCGTCTACAATGAGCAGTTCTTC. Translated, it gives CSAASVYNEQFF.

V usage is TRBV6-6 and J usage is TRBJ2-1; 7 bases align to TRBD1. The junction had 8 bases not matched to a gene; V was cut back by 4 bases and J by 8 bases. From germline, CDR1 is MNHNY and CDR2 SVGAGI (reference sequence). This CDR3 is 14 amino acids long. The CDR3 loop reads CASSSDRFRHEQFF. CDR3 sequence (DNA): TGTGCCAGCAGTTCGGACAGGTTTAGACATGAGCAGTTCTTC.

The rearrangement joins TRBV5-1 to TRBJ1-5; perhaps TRBD1 as D (5 bases). Trimming cost V 2 bases and J 4 bases, with 10 bases left between them. The CDR3 runs 14 residues. Germline CDR1 SGHRS, CDR2 YFSETQ. CDR3 sequence reads: CASSFDGGNQPQHF. As DNA, the CDR3 is TGCGCCAGCAGCTTTGACGGGGGGAATCAGCCCCAGCATTTT.

The V and J genes are TRBV4-1 and TRBJ2-7, with 7 bases lining up with TRBD2. CDR3 length equals 15 residues. Germline lookup yields CDR1 MGHRA and CDR2 YSYEKL. Unmatched junction bases numbered 9, after V lost 4 bases and J lost 3 bases. The CDR3 reads CASSPLAGEVYEQYF. The CDR3 bases are TGCGCCAGCAGCCCCCTTGCGGGGGAGGTCTACGAGCAGTACTTC.